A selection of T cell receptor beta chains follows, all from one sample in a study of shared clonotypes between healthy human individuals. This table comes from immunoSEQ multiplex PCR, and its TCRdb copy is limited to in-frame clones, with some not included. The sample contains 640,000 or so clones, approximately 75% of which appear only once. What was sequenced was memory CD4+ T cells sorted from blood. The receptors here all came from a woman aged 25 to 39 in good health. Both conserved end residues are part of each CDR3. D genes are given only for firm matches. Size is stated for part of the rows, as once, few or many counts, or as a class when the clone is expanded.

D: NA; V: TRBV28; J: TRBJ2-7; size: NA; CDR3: CASSLRVSYEQYF; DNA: TGTGCCAGCAGCCTGAGAGTCTCCTACGAGCAGTACTTC
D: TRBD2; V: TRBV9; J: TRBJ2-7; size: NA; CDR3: CASSVSETSRYEQYF; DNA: TGTGCCAGCAGCGTCTCCGAGACTAGCCGCTACGAGCAGTACTTC
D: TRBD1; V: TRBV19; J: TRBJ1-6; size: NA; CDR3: CASSPDRDGSPLHF; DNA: TGTGCCAGTAGTCCGGACAGGGATGGTTCACCCCTCCACTTT
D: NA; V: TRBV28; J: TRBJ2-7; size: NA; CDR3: CASSPLDGDSYEQYF; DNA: TGTGCCAGCAGTCCCCTCGACGGGGACTCCTACGAGCAGTACTTC
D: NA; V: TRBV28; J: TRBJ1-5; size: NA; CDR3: CASSLWGRQGYQPQHF; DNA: TGTGCCAGCAGTTTATGGGGTCGTCAGGGTTATCAGCCCCAGCATTTT
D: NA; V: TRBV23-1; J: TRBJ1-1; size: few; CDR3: CASSLETDGVNTEAFF; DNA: TGCGCCAGCAGTCTGGAAACCGACGGGGTGAACACTGAAGCTTTCTTT
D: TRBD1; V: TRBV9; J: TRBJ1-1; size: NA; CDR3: CASSATGVVVTEAFF; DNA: TGTGCCAGCAGCGCCACAGGGGTAGTCGTCACTGAAGCTTTCTTT
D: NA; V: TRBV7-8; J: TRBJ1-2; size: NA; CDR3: CASSLGEDYGYTF; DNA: TGTGCCAGCAGCTTAGGGGAGGACTATGGCTACACCTTC
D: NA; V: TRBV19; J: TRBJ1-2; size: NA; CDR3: CASTQGNYGYTF; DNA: TGTGCCAGTACCCAGGGGAACTATGGCTACACCTTC
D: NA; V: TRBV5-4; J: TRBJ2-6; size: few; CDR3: CASSYFVSGANVLTF; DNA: TGTGCCAGCAGCTACTTCGTCTCTGGGGCCAACGTCCTGACTTTC
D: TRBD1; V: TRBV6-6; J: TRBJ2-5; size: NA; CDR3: CASSYGTAPAQYF; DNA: TGTGCCAGCAGTTACGGGACAGCCCCGGCCCAGTACTTC
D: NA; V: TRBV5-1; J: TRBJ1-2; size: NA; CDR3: CASSGRQDQNYGYTF; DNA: TGCGCCAGCAGCGGAAGACAGGACCAAAACTATGGCTACACCTTC
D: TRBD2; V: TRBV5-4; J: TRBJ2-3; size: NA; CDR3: CASSLVAGSTDTQYF; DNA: TGTGCCAGCAGCTTGGTAGCGGGATCCACAGATACGCAGTATTTT
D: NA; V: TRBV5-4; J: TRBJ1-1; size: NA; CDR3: CASSPNGGRKNTEAFF; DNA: TGTGCCAGCAGCCCCAATGGAGGGCGGAAAAACACTGAAGCTTTCTTT
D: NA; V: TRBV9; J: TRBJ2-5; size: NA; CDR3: CASSVGVGFLETQYF; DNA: TGTGCCAGCAGCGTAGGGGTGGGTTTTTTAGAGACCCAGTACTTC
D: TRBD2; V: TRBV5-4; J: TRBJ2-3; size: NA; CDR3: CASSLSSGRVDTQYF; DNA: TGTGCCAGCAGCTTGTCTAGCGGGAGAGTCGATACGCAGTATTTT
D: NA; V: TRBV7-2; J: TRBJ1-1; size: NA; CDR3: CASSLVRNTEAFF; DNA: TGTGCCAGCAGCTTAGTTAGGAACACTGAAGCTTTCTTT
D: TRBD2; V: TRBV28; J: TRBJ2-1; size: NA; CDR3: CASSLRGVYYNEQFF; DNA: TGTGCCAGCAGTTTACGGGGGGTTTACTACAATGAGCAGTTCTTC
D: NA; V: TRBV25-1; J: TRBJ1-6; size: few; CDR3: CASSAHSRVDSPLHF; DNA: TGTGCCAGCAGTGCCCATAGCCGGGTAGATTCACCCCTCCACTTT
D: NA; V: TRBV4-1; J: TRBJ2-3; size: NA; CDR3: CASSQGVGPTDTQYF; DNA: TGCGCCAGCAGCCAAGGGGTCGGGCCCACAGATACGCAGTATTTT